Listed here are 23 T cell receptor beta chains from one sample, sequenced in a study of OX40 agonist ivuxolimab in advanced cancers. Clones were read by immunoSEQ multiplex PCR, and TCRdb kept only the in-frame ones, dropping some. The sample consists of tens of thousands of clones, around nine tenths of them appearing once. The sequencing here drew on CD4+ or CD8+ T cells sorted from blood, taken in a trial of the OX40 agonist ivuxolimab. The receptors originated from an adult with an advanced solid tumor such as melanoma, head and neck, liver or kidney cancer.

V usage is TRBV20-1 and J usage is TRBJ2-3; D unresolved. Deletions cut 6 bases from V and 6 bases from J, with 10 bases between. CDR1 DFQATT and CDR2 SNEGSKA come from the germline V gene (reference sequence). The CDR3 has 11 amino acids. The CDR3 DNA reads as TGCAGTGCGCCGGCCCCGGATACGCAGTATTTT. Translated, it gives CSAPAPDTQYF.

This chain joins TRBV5-1 and TRBJ1-1; no definite D call. Looked up from germline, CDR1 is SGHRS and CDR2 is YFSETQ. The CDR3 is 13 amino acids. V was pared by 0 bases and J by 5 bases, with 8 bases between. In DNA, the CDR3 is TGCGCCAGCAGCTTGGAGGAGTGGACTGAAGCTTTCTTT. It yields the protein CASSLEEWTEAFF.

The V and J genes are TRBV5-1 and TRBJ1-1; possible D gene TRBD1, 5 bases. The germline V gene encodes CDR1 SGHRS and CDR2 YFSETQ. This CDR3 spans 14 amino acids. V shed 5 bases and J shed 2 bases, with 13 bases lying between them. CDR3 residues: CASSPARGNTEAFF. DNA for the CDR3: TGCGCCAGCAGTCCTGCGAGGGGCAACACTGAAGCTTTCTTT.

The CDR3 loop reads CASRELAAQETQYF. In nucleotides, the CDR3 is TGTGCCAGCAGGGAACTAGCGGCACAAGAGACCCAGTACTTC. The V call is TRBV6-1, the J call TRBJ2-5; 8 positions match TRBD2. With 6 bases clipped from V and 2 bases from J, the junction kept 5 bases outside the gene matches. Germline V gives CDR1 MNHNS, CDR2 SASEGT. This CDR3 spans 14 amino acids.

The chain combines TRBV6-1 with TRBJ1-5; D gene unclear. Germline V gene lookup returns CDR1 MNHNS and CDR2 SASEGT. There are 13 residues in the CDR3. V lost 7 bases to trimming and J lost 7 bases, with 14 bases between them. CDR3 in amino acids: CASKVGFGQPQHF. CDR3 bases: TGTGCCAGCAAGGTAGGGTTCGGGCAGCCCCAGCATTTT.

The gene calls are TRBV5-1 and TRBJ2-2, with unresolved D. V lost 0 bases and J 0 bases, leaving 9 bases between the germline ends. The CDR3 totals 16 residues. The germline gives CDR1 SGHRS, CDR2 YFSETQ. CDR3 DNA: TGCGCCAGCAGCTTGGTGCCACTAACGAACACCGGGGAGCTGTTTTTT. As protein: CASSLVPLTNTGELFF.

CDR3 residues: CASSREAQETQYF. The CDR3 region has the DNA TGCGCCAGCAGCAGGGAAGCCCAAGAGACCCAGTACTTC. The chain joins TRBV5-1 to TRBJ2-5; no clear D. Germline V gene lookup returns CDR1 SGHRS and CDR2 YFSETQ. The germline V and J ends were trimmed by 4 bases and 1 base, with 8 bases remaining between them. The CDR3 is 13 amino acids.

The chain is built from TRBV6-1 and TRBJ2-7; perhaps D is TRBD1 or TRBD2 (5 bases each). The CDR3 has 13 residues. Trimming removed 7 bases at V and 0 bases at J, with 10 bases between. Germline V lookup: CDR1 MNHNS, CDR2 SASEGT. The CDR3 nucleotides are TGTGCCAGCACGACAGCGGTCTCCTACGAGCAGTACTTC. Translated, it gives CASTTAVSYEQYF.

This rearrangement joins TRBV7-3 to TRBJ2-6; D gene uncertain. Germline V gives CDR1 SGHTA, CDR2 FQGTGA. The CDR3 contains 15 residues. Trimming cost V 4 bases and J 0 bases, with 7 bases left between them. The CDR3 region has the DNA TGTGCCAGCAGCTCACCTGCCTCTGGGGCCAACGTCCTGACTTTC. Translated: CASSSPASGANVLTF.

V and J are TRBV6-6 and TRBJ1-1, with no clear D. The V end lost 7 bases, the J end lost 3 bases, and 9 bases lay between the germline ends. Germline-derived CDR1 and CDR2 are MNHNY and SVGAGI (reference sequence). There are 12 residues in the CDR3. This chain's CDR3 is CASTLGHTEAFF. CDR3 coding DNA: TGTGCCAGCACCCTCGGACACACTGAAGCTTTCTTT.

Of note for this clone: The germline gene is not matched at one end of the junction; a read error may be the cause. The chain employs TRBV29-1 and TRBJ2-7, with D uncertain. Per the germline V gene, CDR1 is SQVTM and CDR2 is ANQGSEA. The CDR3 is made up of 12 amino acids. In DNA, the CDR3 is TGCAGCGTGAGACCTACCTCCAACGAGCAGTACTTC. Its translation is CSVRPTSNEQYF.

J is TRBJ1-1 and V is TRBV28, with D perhaps matching TRBD1 (5 bases). Trimming stripped 4 bases from V and 3 bases from J, with 21 bases between. From germline, CDR1 is MDHEN and CDR2 SYDVKM. CDR3 length: 17 amino acids. CDR3 region: CASSSGPFKATHTEAFF. The CDR3 region has the DNA TGTGCCAGCAGTTCGGGACCCTTCAAAGCGACTCACACTGAAGCTTTCTTT.

This clone was detected a few times. This chain uses TRBV29-1 with TRBJ1-4; D is unclear. There are 12 residues in the CDR3. CDR1 and CDR2 (germline): SQVTM, ANQGSEA. Trimming stripped 6 bases from V and 4 bases from J, with 9 bases between. CDR3 in amino acids: CSVGGFNEKLFF. The CDR3 DNA sequence: TGCAGCGTGGGAGGGTTTAATGAAAAACTGTTTTTT.

This clone was observed a single time. The CDR3 protein is CASSFSSLFLQRDVRNGTF. For the CDR3, the DNA is TGCGCCAGCAGCTTTAGTTCTCTTTTCCTTCAAAGGGATGTCAGGAACGGCACCTTC. The chain has TRBV5-1 and TRBJ1-2; D remains unclear. The CDR3 is 19 amino acids. Trimming took 2 bases from V and 13 from J, leaving 36 bases between them. Germline V CDR1 and CDR2: SGHRS, YFSETQ.

This clone was counted a few times. The J gene is TRBJ1-4, the V gene TRBV19; 9 nucleotides line up with TRBD1. V trimming: 9 bases; J trimming: 5 bases; junction bases outside the gene matches: 16. This CDR3 comprises 17 residues. Germline assignment: CDR1 LNHDA and CDR2 SQIVND (reference sequence). The CDR3 coding sequence is TGTGCCAGCGCGGACAGGGGCCTCCTAGGCGTAAATGAAAAACTGTTTTTT. It codes for CASADRGLLGVNEKLFF.

In nucleotides, the CDR3 is TGTGCCAGCAGCCTGGACCACTCTGGGGCCAACGTCCTGACTTTC. Its translation: CASSLDHSGANVLTF. J is TRBJ2-6 and V is TRBV9, with D hard to call. V was clipped by 4 bases and J by 0 bases, with 8 bases between them. The CDR3 is 15 amino acids. Germline CDR1 and CDR2: SGDLS and YYNGEE.

This chain links TRBV4-3 with TRBJ2-7, with TRBD2 matching over 11 bases. CDR3 size: 15 residues. CDR1 and CDR2 from the germline V gene are LGHNA and YSLEER. V shed 2 bases, J shed 4 bases, and the junction held 4 bases outside the gene matches. CDR3 nucleotide sequence: TGCGCCAGCAGCCAACTTAGCGGGGGGGGATACGAGCAGTACTTC. Protein: CASSQLSGGGYEQYF.

The chain employs TRBV5-1 and TRBJ1-1, with a possible D match to TRBD1 (6 bases). CDR1 is SGHRS and CDR2 is YFSETQ in the germline V gene. Deletions cut 3 bases from V and 0 bases from J, with 12 bases between. This CDR3 region has 15 residues. CDR3 bases: TGCGCCAGCAGCTCGCTACAGGGATTGAACACTGAAGCTTTCTTT. This translates into CASSSLQGLNTEAFF.

V is TRBV10-2 and J is TRBJ2-6; D is possibly TRBD1 (5 bases). The CDR3 contains 15 residues. The germline V gene has CDR1 WSHSY and CDR2 SAAADI. The V end was cut by 6 bases, the J end by 4 bases, with 13 bases between. The CDR3 nucleotides read TGCGCCAGCAGCGGAATAGGGGCCGGGGCCAACGTCCTGACTTTC. Translation gives CASSGIGAGANVLTF.

The chain carries TRBV30 and TRBJ1-1, with 7 bases matching TRBD1. The V segment lost 1 base and the J segment 6 bases; nucleotides outside the gene matches: 11. This CDR3 has 15 residues. In germline, CDR1 is GTSNPN, CDR2 SVGIG (reference sequence). The CDR3 DNA reads as TGTGCCTGGAGTGCAGAAGGGACAGCAGACTCTGAAGCTTTCTTT. Protein sequence: CAWSAEGTADSEAFF.

The rearrangement uses TRBV28 and TRBJ1-2; 9 bases match TRBD1. The V segment lost 4 bases and the J segment 4 bases; nucleotides outside the gene matches: 10. The germline V gene has CDR1 MDHEN and CDR2 SYDVKM. This CDR3 contains 16 residues. Here the CDR3 reads CASSSVDGTGTYGYTF. DNA for the CDR3: TGTGCCAGCAGTTCCGTAGACGGGACAGGGACCTATGGCTACACCTTC.

The rearrangement uses TRBV28 and TRBJ2-2, with TRBD2 identical over 11 bases. Germline V gives CDR1 MDHEN, CDR2 SYDVKM. The CDR3 sequence is 17 residues long. Unmatched junction bases numbered 9, after V lost 4 bases and J lost 5 bases. CDR3 DNA sequence: TGTGCCAGCAGTTCATTCTCTAGCGGGGGGACGACCGGGGAGCTGTTTTTT. Its protein product is CASSSFSSGGTTGELFF. Variable domain in full (rest from reference TRBV28 and TRBJ2-2): DVKVTQSSRYLVKRTGEKVFLECVQDMDHENMFWYRQDPGLGLRLIYFSYDVKMKEKGDIPEGYSVSREKKERFSLILESASTNQTSMYLCASSSFSSGGTTGELFFGEGSRLTVL.

The chain combines TRBV6-4 with TRBJ2-4; D possibly matches TRBD1 or TRBD2 (5 bases each). The V and J ends lost 4 bases and 9 bases respectively, with 13 bases between them. The CDR3 has 13 residues. Germline V CDR1 and CDR2: MRHNA, SNTAGT. DNA for the CDR3: TGTGCCAGCAGTGGGGACCTCTGGGGCATTCAGTACTTC. It encodes CASSGDLWGIQYF.